The clone carrying this T cell receptor (beta chain) was detected ten times or more. Its cognate antigen is unknown. The read gets to within 3 residues of the CDR3 end, and the germline J gene fills in the rest. Sequencing used immunoSEQ multiplex PCR; TCRdb keeps in-frame clones, though not all of them. Reported are tens of thousands of clones, none seen only once; the ten largest carry about 2.2%. Heparinized whole blood, 5 to 8 ml, came from each donor. This CDR3 spans 14 amino acids. Germline assignment: CDR1 LNHDA and CDR2 SQIVND (reference sequence). V trimming: 5 bases; J trimming: 4 bases; junction bases outside the gene matches: 6. The data belong to a study of T cell clonality in common variable immunodeficiency. Study results and limitations: Compared with healthy controls, CVID subjects showed increased TCRbeta clonality, mostly in about a third.

The sequencing sample was made of peripheral blood mononuclear cells. This clonotype was obtained from a person between 18 and 69 years old in good health. The chain employs TRBV19 and TRBJ2-5, with TRBD1 matching 8 bases. CDR3 DNA (partial): TGTGCCAGTAGTTCAGGACAGGGAAGAGAGACC. It codes for CASSSGQGRET. In full, the CDR3 is CASSSGQGRETQYF.